This TCR beta chain appears in the sequencing data of a study of shared clonotypes between healthy human individuals. It was into CD45RA+ naive and CD45RA-negative memory subsets that the CD4+ cells were split. The sorted-subset replicate PCRs were given around 200 ng DNA, which is 25,000 to 35,000 T cell genomes. Authors' data handling: Junction-only sequences without quality scores were provided by ImmunoSEQ, so filtering was different. Using immunoSEQ multiplex PCR, the repertoire was profiled, and TCRdb retains in-frame clones only, with some absent. V and J calls and clone size are as listed in that table; D and trimming were resolved from the DNA. The sample lists approximately 1,500,000 clones; roughly 96% were seen once. This clone occurred once. Its antigen is still unknown. Study-wide points: Sequencing depth was a factor that was expected to affect clonotype sharing among donors.

The germline CDR1 and CDR2 sequences are MDHEN and SYDVKM. Trimming removed 4 bases from V and 10 bases from J, with 19 bases in between. The CDR3 runs 15 residues. The sample taken for sequencing was naive CD4+ T cells sorted from blood. Subset specified: CD45RA+ positively selected. This sequence joins TRBV28 and TRBJ1-4, with D possibly matching TRBD1 (5 bases). The receptor comes from a man aged 25-40 years in good health. CDR3 region: CASSSPDGVGGKLFF. The CDR3 nucleotides read TGTGCCAGCAGTTCCCCGGACGGGGTGGGGGGAAAACTGTTTTTT. The full variable domain, with the rest looked up from reference TRBV28 and TRBJ1-4, is DVKVTQSSRYLVKRTGEKVFLECVQDMDHENMFWYRQDPGLGLRLIYFSYDVKMKEKGDIPEGYSVSREKKERFSLILESASTNQTSMYLCASSSPDGVGGKLFFGSGTQLSVL.